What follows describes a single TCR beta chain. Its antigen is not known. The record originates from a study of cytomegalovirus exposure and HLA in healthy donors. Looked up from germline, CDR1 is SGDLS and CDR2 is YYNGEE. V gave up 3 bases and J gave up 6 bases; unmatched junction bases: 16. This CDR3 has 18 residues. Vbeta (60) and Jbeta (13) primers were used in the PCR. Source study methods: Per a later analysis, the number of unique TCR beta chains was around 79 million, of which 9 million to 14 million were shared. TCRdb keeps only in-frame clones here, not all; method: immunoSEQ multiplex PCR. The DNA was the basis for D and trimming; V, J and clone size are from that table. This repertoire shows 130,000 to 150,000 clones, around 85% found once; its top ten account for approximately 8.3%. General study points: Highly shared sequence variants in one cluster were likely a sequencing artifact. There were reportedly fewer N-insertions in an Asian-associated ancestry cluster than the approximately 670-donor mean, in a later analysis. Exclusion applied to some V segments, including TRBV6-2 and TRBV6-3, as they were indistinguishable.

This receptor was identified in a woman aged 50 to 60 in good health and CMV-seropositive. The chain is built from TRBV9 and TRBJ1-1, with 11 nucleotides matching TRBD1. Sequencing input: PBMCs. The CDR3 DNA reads TGTGCCAGCAGCGGGACAGGGGGCGCGTTCAAGGGAAAGGCTGAAGCTTTCTTT. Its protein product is CASSGTGGAFKGKAEAFF.